The 15 T cell receptor beta chains presented below share a single source sample, sequenced in a study of cytomegalovirus exposure and HLA in healthy donors. Primers for the PCR totalled 60 Vbeta and 13 Jbeta. TCRdb's table, derived via immunoSEQ multiplex PCR, lists solely in-frame clones and lacks some. The table shows nearly 100,000 clones, with around a tenth occurring only once. Sequencing was performed on PBMCs. These receptors were obtained from a man aged 50-59 years in good health and CMV-seropositive.

This rearrangement joins TRBV28 to TRBJ2-7; tentatively, D is TRBD1 (6 bases). V lost 1 base to trimming and J lost 4 bases, with 20 bases between them. Germline values: CDR1 MDHEN, CDR2 SYDVKM. The CDR3 has 17 residues. CDR3 sequence (DNA): TGTGCCAGCAGTTTATCCCCTTCCGGGACAATGACGTACGAGCAGTACTTC. Amino acid sequence: CASSLSPSGTMTYEQYF.

This clone was counted a few times. V usage is TRBV2 and J usage is TRBJ1-3; D possibly corresponds to TRBD1 (6 bases). The CDR3 runs to 15 residues. V dropped 3 bases and J dropped 2 bases, with 11 bases sitting between them. The germline V gene encodes CDR1 SNHLY and CDR2 FYNNEI. The CDR3 spells CASSDRAGAGNTIYF. DNA of the CDR3: TGTGCCAGCAGTGACAGGGCAGGGGCTGGAAACACCATATATTTT.

By share of the sample, this clone is medium-sized. The rearrangement joins TRBV30 to TRBJ1-1; maybe TRBD1 (6 bases). This CDR3 region has 13 residues. Trimming took 1 base from V and 1 from J, leaving 7 bases between them. Per germline, CDR1 GTSNPN and CDR2 SVGIG (reference sequence). The CDR3 nucleotides read TGTGCCTGGAGTGGGGGACAGAACACTGAAGCTTTCTTT. This gives the protein CAWSGGQNTEAFF. The complete variable domain, with remaining parts taken from reference TRBV30 and TRBJ1-1, reads SQTIHQWPATLVQPVGSPLSLECTVEGTSNPNLYWYRQAAGRGLQLLFYSVGIGQISSEVPQNLSASRPQDRQFILSSKKLLLSDSGFYLCAWSGGQNTEAFFGQGTRLTVV.

This clone was observed a few times. The chain couples TRBV28 to TRBJ1-5, with TRBD1 matching over 8 bases. CDR3 length: 13 residues. Germline loops: CDR1 MDHEN, CDR2 SYDVKM. Trimming cost V 10 bases and J 11 bases; bases outside gene matches: 13. The CDR3 loop reads CATKTGATGAQHF. CDR3 sequence (DNA): TGTGCCACCAAGACAGGGGCTACAGGGGCCCAGCATTTT.

V gene TRBV28 combines with J gene TRBJ1-5; D is ambiguous. V lost 5 bases and J lost 9, with 11 bases in between. The germline gives CDR1 MDHEN, CDR2 SYDVKM. CDR3 length: 12 residues. The CDR3 protein is CASSVRVGPQHF. CDR3 bases: TGTGCCAGCAGTGTGAGGGTTGGGCCCCAGCATTTT.

The rearrangement links TRBV6-5 to TRBJ2-7; 9 bases fit TRBD1. Germline CDR1 reads MNHEY; CDR2 reads SVGAGI. J gave up 4 bases and V 2 bases, and 6 bases lay outside the gene matches. The CDR3 is 15 amino acids. The CDR3 nucleotides are TGTGCCAGCAGTTACGAGGGGACAGGGTTGTACGAGCAGTACTTC. It translates to CASSYEGTGLYEQYF.

In this sample, this clone turned up a few times. The chain employs TRBV25-1 and TRBJ1-4; D perhaps matches TRBD1 (6 bases). Germline V gives CDR1 MGHDK, CDR2 SYGVNS. V lost 6 bases and J lost 10, with 9 bases in between. The length of the CDR3 is 11 residues. The CDR3 DNA sequence: TGTGCCAGCAGGGTAGGGGGAAAACTGTTTTTT. Protein product: CASRVGGKLFF.

This clone was seen only a few times. The chain links TRBV5-4 to TRBJ2-1, with TRBD1 as a possible D gene (6 bases). The V end lost 0 bases, the J end lost 10 bases, and 17 bases lay between the germline ends. CDR3 size: 15 residues. Per germline, CDR1 SGHNT and CDR2 YYREEE (reference sequence). The CDR3 spells CASSLGGQGHQEQFF. In DNA, the CDR3 is TGTGCCAGCAGCTTGGGGGGGCAGGGACACCAAGAGCAGTTCTTC.

Comments on this clone: Other DNA sequences from this sample encode an identical CDR3 as well. In DNA form, the CDR3 reads TGTGCCAGCAGTGAATTGACAGATAATAATTCACCCCTCCACTTT. This codes for CASSELTDNNSPLHF. The chain combines TRBV2 with TRBJ1-6; TRBD1 is a possible D gene (5 bases). V was shortened by 2 bases and J by 5 bases, with 10 bases between the two germline ends. Germline V lookup: CDR1 SNHLY, CDR2 FYNNEI. The CDR3 is 15 residues long.

This chain uses TRBV7-2 with TRBJ2-1, with D maybe TRBD1 (7 bases). The CDR3 totals 15 residues. Germline CDR1 is SGHTA and CDR2 is FQGNSA. V was pared by 3 bases and J by 9 bases, with 18 bases between. In DNA form, the CDR3 reads TGTGCCAGCAGCTTTCGGGCAGGGGGGAGAGGTGAGCAGTTCTTC. This gives the protein CASSFRAGGRGEQFF.

The CDR3 loop reads CATALATGELFF. The DNA of the CDR3 is TGTGCCACCGCACTAGCGACCGGGGAGCTGTTTTTT. The chain recombines TRBV28 with TRBJ2-2; 7 bases are shared with TRBD2. The CDR3 covers 12 residues. V was pared by 10 bases and J by 5 bases, with 4 bases of the junction left unmatched. CDR1 MDHEN and CDR2 SYDVKM come from the germline V gene.

The chain couples TRBV30 to TRBJ2-1, with TRBD2 identical over 8 bases. Germline CDR1 GTSNPN, CDR2 SVGIG (reference sequence). The CDR3 length is 17 residues. The V segment lost 4 bases and the J segment 7 bases; nucleotides outside the gene matches: 18. The CDR3 sequence: CAWMSRLSGSRVNEQFF. CDR3 nucleotide sequence: TGTGCCTGGATGTCCCGCCTCAGCGGGAGTCGGGTTAATGAGCAGTTCTTC.

This clone appeared a few times. V is TRBV9 and J is TRBJ2-5; 10 bases fit TRBD2. The germline V gene encodes CDR1 SGDLS and CDR2 YYNGEE. The CDR3 spans 15 residues. Trimming cost V 1 base and J 4 bases; bases outside gene matches: 4. The CDR3 spells CASSVLAGVGETQYF. The CDR3 DNA sequence: TGTGCCAGCAGCGTACTAGCGGGAGTAGGAGAGACCCAGTACTTC.

This clone was counted only a few times. This chain uses TRBV6-5 with TRBJ1-4; D not resolved. CDR3 size: 16 residues. The V and J ends lost 2 bases and 1 base respectively, with 11 bases between them. Germline V CDR1 and CDR2: MNHEY, SVGAGI. Written as DNA, the CDR3 is TGTGCCAGCAGTTACCAGGCAGGCCGAACTAATGAAAAACTGTTTTTT. Translated: CASSYQAGRTNEKLFF.

This clone was seen ten or more times. V gene TRBV5-6 combines with J gene TRBJ2-2; TRBD2 aligns across 7 bases. The J segment lost 10 bases and the V segment lost 4 bases, leaving 19 bases of the junction unmatched. CDR3 length equals 17 residues. In germline, CDR1 is SGHDT, CDR2 YYEEEE. The CDR3 DNA reads TGTGCCAGCAGCGTGAAAATTGGGTCTAGCGGCCCTCAGGAGCTGTTTTTT. Protein sequence: CASSVKIGSSGPQELFF.